This TCR beta chain was retrieved from a study of monozygotic twins with inflammatory bowel disease. Germline V gene lookup returns CDR1 LGHNA and CDR2 YNFKEQ. The CDR3 has 13 residues. TCRdb reanalyzed the 5' RACE reads, giving one entry per CDR3 protein sequence and no DNA. Its table lists 210,000 or so distinct CDR3 sequences. For this clonotype: Antigen: not known.

Whole blood that had not undergone T cell sorting provided the isolated total RNA. The study's findings and limits: Discrimination among different T cell subtypes was not achievable.

The sequenced material came from blood. The V call is TRBV4-2, the J call TRBJ2-1. The source is a human donor with ulcerative colitis or Crohn's disease, or a healthy co-twin of an affected twin (not recorded which). The CDR3 spells CASSQELDNEQFF.